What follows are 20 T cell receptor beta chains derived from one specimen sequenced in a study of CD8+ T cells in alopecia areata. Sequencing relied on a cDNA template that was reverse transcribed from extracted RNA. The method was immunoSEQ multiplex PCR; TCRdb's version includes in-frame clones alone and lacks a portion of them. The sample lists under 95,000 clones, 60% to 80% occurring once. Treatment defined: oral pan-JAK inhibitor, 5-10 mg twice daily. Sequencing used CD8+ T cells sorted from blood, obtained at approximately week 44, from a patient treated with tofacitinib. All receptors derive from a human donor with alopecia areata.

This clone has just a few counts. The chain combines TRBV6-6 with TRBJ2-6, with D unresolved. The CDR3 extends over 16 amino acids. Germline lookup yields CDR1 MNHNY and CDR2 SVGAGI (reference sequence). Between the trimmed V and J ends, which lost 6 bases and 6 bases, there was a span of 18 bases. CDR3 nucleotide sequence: TGTGCCAGCAGCCAGGCCGTACCTCCTTCGGCCAACGTCCTGACTTTC. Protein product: CASSQAVPPSANVLTF.

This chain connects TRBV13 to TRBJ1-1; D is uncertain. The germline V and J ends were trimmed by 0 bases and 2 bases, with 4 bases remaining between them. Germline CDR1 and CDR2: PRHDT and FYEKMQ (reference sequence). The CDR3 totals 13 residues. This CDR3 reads CASSLGGNTEAFF. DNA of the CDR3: TGTGCCAGCAGCTTAGGGGGAAACACTGAAGCTTTCTTT.

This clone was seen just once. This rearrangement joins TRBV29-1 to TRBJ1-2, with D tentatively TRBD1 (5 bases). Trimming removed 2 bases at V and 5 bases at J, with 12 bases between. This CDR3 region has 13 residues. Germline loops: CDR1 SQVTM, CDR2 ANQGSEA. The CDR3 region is CSVESRDAYGYTF. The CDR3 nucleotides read TGCAGCGTTGAAAGCCGGGACGCTTATGGCTACACCTTC.

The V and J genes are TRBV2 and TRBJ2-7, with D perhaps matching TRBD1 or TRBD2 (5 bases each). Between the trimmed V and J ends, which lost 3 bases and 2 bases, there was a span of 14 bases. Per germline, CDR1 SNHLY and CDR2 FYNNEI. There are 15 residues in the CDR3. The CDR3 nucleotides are TGTGCCAGCAGTGATTTCCGGGACGCCACCTACGAGCAGTACTTC. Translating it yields CASSDFRDATYEQYF.

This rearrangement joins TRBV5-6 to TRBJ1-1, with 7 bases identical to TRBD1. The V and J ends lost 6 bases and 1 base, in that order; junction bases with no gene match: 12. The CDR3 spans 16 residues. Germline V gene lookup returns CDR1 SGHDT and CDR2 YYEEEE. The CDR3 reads CASNYGTAETNTEAFF. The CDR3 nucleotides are TGTGCCAGCAACTACGGGACAGCCGAAACGAACACTGAAGCTTTCTTT.

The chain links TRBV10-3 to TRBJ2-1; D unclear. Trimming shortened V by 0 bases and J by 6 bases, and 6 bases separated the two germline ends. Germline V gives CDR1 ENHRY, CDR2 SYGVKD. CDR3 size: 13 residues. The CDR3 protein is CAISESPVNEQFF. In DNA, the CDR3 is TGTGCCATCAGTGAGTCCCCCGTCAATGAGCAGTTCTTC.

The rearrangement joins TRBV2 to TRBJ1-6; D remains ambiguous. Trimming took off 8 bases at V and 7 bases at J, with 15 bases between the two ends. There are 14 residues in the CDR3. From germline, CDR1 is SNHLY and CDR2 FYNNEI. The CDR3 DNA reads TGTGCCAGCTTTGGTCCAGGAGAAAATTCACCCCTCCACTTT. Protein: CASFGPGENSPLHF.

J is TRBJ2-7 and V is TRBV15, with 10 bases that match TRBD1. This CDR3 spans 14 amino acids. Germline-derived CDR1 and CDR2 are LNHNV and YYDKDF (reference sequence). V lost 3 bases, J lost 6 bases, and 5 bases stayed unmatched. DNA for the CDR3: TGTGCCACCAGCAGGGGGACAGGGGACTTCGAGCAGTACTTC. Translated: CATSRGTGDFEQYF.

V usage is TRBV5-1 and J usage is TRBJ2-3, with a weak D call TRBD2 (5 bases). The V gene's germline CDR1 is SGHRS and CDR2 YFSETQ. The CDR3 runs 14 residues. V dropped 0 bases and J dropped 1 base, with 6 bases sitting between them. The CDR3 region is CASSLAGGTDTQYF. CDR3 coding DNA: TGCGCCAGCAGCTTGGCCGGGGGCACAGATACGCAGTATTTT.

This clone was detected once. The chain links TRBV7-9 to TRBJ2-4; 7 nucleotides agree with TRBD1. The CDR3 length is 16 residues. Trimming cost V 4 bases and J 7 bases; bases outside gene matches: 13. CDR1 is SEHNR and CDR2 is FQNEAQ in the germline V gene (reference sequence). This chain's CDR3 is CASSSTLTGWGNIQYF. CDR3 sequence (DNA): TGTGCCAGCAGCTCGACTCTGACAGGGTGGGGGAACATTCAGTACTTC.

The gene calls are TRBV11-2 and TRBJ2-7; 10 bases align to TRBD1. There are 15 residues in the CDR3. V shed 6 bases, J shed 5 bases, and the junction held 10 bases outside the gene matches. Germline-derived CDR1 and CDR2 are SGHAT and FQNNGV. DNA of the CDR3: TGTGCCAGCAGGGACGGGACAGGGGAGGCAAACGAGCAGTACTTC. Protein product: CASRDGTGEANEQYF. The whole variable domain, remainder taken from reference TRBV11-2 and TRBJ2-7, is EAGVAQSPRYKIIEKRQSVAFWCNPISGHATLYWYQQILGQGPKLLIQFQNNGVVDDSQLPKDRFSAERLKGVDSTLKIQPAKLEDSAVYLCASRDGTGEANEQYFGPGTRLTVT.

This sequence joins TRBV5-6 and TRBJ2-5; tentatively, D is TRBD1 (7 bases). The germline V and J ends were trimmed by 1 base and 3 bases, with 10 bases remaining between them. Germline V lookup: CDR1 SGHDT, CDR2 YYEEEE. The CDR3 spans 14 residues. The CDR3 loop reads CASSLQGGEETQYF. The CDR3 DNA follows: TGTGCCAGCAGCTTGCAGGGGGGAGAAGAGACCCAGTACTTC. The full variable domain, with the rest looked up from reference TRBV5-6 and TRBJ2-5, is DAGVTQSPTHLIKTRGQQVTLRCSPKSGHDTVSWYQQALGQGPQFIFQYYEEEERQRGNFPDRFSGHQFPNYSSELNVNALLLGDSALYLCASSLQGGEETQYFGPGTRLLVL.

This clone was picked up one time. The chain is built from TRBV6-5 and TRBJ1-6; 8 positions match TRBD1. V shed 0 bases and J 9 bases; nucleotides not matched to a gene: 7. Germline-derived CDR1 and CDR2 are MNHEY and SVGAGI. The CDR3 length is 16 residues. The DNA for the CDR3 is TGTGCCAGCAGTTACTCGCAGGGGGCCTTGAGTTCACCCCTCCACTTT. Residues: CASSYSQGALSSPLHF.

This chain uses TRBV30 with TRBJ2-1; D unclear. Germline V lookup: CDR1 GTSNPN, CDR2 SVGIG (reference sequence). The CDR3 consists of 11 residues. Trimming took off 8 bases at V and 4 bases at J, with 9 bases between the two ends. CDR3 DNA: TGTGCCGTGACGGTATACAATGAGCAGTTCTTC. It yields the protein CAVTVYNEQFF. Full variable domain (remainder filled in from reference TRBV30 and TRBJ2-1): SQTIHQWPATLVQPVGSPLSLECTVEGTSNPNLYWYRQAAGRGLQLLFYSVGIGQISSEVPQNLSASRPQDRQFILSSKKLLLSDSGFYLCAVTVYNEQFFGPGTRLTVL.

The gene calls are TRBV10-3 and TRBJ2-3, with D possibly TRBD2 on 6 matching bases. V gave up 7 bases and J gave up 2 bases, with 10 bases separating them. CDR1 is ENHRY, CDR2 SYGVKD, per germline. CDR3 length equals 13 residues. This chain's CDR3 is CAITAGNTDTQYF. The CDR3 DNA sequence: TGTGCCATCACGGCGGGGAACACAGATACGCAGTATTTT.

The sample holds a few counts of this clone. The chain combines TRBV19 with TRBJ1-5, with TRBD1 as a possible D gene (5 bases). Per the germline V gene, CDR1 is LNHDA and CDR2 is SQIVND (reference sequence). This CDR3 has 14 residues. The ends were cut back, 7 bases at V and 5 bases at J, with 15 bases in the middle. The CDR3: CASIKAPGDQPQHF. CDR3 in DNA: TGTGCCAGTATCAAAGCCCCGGGGGATCAGCCCCAGCATTTT.

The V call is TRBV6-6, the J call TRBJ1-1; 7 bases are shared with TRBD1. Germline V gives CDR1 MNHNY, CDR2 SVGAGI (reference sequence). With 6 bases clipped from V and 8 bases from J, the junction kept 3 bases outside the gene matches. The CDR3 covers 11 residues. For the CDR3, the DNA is TGTGCCAGCAGACAGGGGAACGAAGCTTTCTTT. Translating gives CASRQGNEAFF.

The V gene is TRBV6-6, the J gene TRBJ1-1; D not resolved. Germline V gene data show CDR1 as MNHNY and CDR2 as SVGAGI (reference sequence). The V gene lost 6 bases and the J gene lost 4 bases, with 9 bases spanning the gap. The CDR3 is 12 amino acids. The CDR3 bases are TGTGCCAGCAGATGGGGTGGCACTGAAGCTTTCTTT. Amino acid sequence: CASRWGGTEAFF.

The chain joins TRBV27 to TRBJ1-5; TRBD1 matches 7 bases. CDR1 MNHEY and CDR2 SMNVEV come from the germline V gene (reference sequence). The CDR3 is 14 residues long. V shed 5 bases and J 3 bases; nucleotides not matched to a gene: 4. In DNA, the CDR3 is TGTGCCAGCAGTCCGGGACAGTACAATCAGCCCCAGCATTTT. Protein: CASSPGQYNQPQHF.

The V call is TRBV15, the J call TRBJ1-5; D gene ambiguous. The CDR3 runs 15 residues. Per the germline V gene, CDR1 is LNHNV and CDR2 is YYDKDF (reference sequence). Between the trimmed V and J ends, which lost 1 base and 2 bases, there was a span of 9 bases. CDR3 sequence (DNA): TGTGCCACCAGCAGAGTTGGTAATGGCAATCAGCCCCAGCATTTT. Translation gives CATSRVGNGNQPQHF.